The entry that follows covers one T cell receptor (beta chain) sequence. Its antigen remains undetermined. Per-base quality was not reported, and no clone a single base away is much larger than it. The data derive from a study of T cell responses to AZD1222 COVID-19 vaccine (dated by TCRdb to about 2021). At the level of the whole study: AZD1222 recipients whose second dose came at about 4 weeks and those whose second dose came at about 12 weeks were combined into one group, since spike-specific TCR depth and breadth did not differ between the two schedules. A total of approximately 230 trial participants underwent TCR sequencing, of whom about 200 received two doses of AZD1222 and some 25 received two doses of the MenACWY control vaccine. Trial participants were enrolled by age into 18-55, 56-69 and 70-plus year subgroups, with about 150, 28 and 57 TCR-sequenced participants respectively.

Results and caveats for the whole study, not just this receptor: Nearly half of unique spike-specific TCRs reportedly recognized epitopes outside regions mutated in the B.1.351 and B.1.1.7 variants. Because no day 14 peak-response samples were available, the repertoires could be characterized only after the peak T cell response. In the small 56-69-year group, the increase in depth fell short of significance, most likely because of low power. Only five to seven AZD1222 recipients were SARS-CoV-2 seropositive at baseline, limiting conclusions about previously exposed vaccinees. After two AZD1222 doses, both the breadth and the depth of spike-specific TCRs were significantly higher than at day 0 and than in MenACWY recipients. The vaccine-associated CD4 TCRs covered the entire spike protein, and the dominant responses fell in regions 160-218 and 743-854. Participants were mostly white British, with more females than males. The authors suggested clonal diversity may have been underestimated.

The CDR3 regions of human TCRbeta chains were analyzed by immunosequencing. The study's processing was this. Repertoire TCRs were matched against a reference library of SARS-CoV-2-specific TCRs generated with the MIRA antigen-specificity platform. Breadth was defined as the fraction of unique TCRs that were SARS-CoV-2-associated, and depth was defined as the fraction of total T cells that were SARS-CoV-2-associated. Using the MIRA data, each spike-specific TCR was mapped to the spike region that the TCR reacts to and placed in a CD4 or CD8 class. Log10-transformed breadth and depth values were compared by one-way ANOVA with Sidak's multiple comparisons tests. TCRdb holds this immuneACCESS table with in-frame rearrangements only. Some clones are missing; in checked studies, unresolved V genes explain under half, and the rest has no known cause. Clonal size and the V and J genes are those of that table, whereas D and trimming came from the DNA. Within this sample are more than 150,000 clones, with 85% to 95% of them counted one time only. The ten most abundant clones make up 10% of the sample.

What the time point label conveys for this sample: baseline before first vaccination. Vaccinee samples were obtained from the UK trials COV001 and COV002, which included a single-blind randomized controlled phase 2/3 trial of AZD1222 (ChAdOx1 nCoV-19) in healthy adults. For TCRbeta chain sequencing, PBMC samples from trial participants were taken at day 0 and at day 28 after the second dose. The germline V gene gives CDR1 as MNHEY and CDR2 as SVGAGI. V is cut by 2 bases and J by 0 bases, and the space between the germline ends is 8 bases. The CDR3 measures 16 amino acids from cysteine to phenylalanine. Of the read, only the CDR3 DNA is kept; its 48 bases are in frame from base 1.

The sequence was collected from an adult in good health. Sequenced here: peripheral blood, sampled on day 0 of AZD1222 vaccination. The rearranged chain carries TRBV6-5 and TRBJ1-6, with no confidently assigned D gene. The DNA sequence reads TGTGCCAGCAGTTACCGCGTCAGCTCCTATAATTCACCCCTCCACTTT. This is translated as CASSYRVSSYNSPLHF.